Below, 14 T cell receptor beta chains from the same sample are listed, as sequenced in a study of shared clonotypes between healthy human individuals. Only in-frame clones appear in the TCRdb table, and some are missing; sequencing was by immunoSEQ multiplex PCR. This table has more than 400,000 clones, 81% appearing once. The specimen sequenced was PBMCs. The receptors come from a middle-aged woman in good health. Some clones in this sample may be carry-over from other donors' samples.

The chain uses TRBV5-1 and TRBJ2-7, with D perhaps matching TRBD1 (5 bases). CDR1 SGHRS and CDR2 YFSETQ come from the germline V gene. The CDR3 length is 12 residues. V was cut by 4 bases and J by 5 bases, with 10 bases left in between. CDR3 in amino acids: CASSLQGNEQYF. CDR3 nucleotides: TGCGCCAGCAGCCTCCAGGGAAACGAGCAGTACTTC.

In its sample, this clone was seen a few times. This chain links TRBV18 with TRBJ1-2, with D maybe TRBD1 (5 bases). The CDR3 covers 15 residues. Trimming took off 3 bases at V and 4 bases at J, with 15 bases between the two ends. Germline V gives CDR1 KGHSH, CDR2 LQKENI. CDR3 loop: CASSPLDSGRYGYTF. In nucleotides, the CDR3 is TGTGCCAGCTCACCCTTAGACAGTGGACGCTATGGCTACACCTTC. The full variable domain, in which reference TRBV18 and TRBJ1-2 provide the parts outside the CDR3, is NAGVMQNPRHLVRRRGQEARLRCSPMKGHSHVYWYRQLPEEGLKFMVYLQKENIIDESGMPKERFSAEFPKEGPSILRIQQVVRGDSAAYFCASSPLDSGRYGYTFGSGTRLTVV.

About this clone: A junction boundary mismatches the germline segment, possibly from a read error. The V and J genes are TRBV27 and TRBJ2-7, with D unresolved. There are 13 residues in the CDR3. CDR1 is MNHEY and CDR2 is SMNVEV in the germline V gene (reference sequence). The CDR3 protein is CASSFSPYNEQHF. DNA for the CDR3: TGTGCCAGCAGTTTTAGTCCTTACAACGAGCAGCACTTC.

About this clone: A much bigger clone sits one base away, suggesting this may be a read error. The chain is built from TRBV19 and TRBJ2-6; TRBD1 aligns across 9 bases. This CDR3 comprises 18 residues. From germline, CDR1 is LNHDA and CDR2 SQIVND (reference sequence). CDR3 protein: CVSTPWDRVLSGANVLTF. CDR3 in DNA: TGTGTCAGTACCCCCTGGGACAGGGTACTTTCTGGGGCCAACGTCCTGACTTTC.

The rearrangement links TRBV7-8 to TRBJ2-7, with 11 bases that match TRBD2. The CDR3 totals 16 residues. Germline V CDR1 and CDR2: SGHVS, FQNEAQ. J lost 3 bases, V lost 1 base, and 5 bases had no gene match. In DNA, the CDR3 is TGTGCCAGCAGCTTAGATCGGACTAGCGGGTACTACGAGCAGTACTTC. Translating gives CASSLDRTSGYYEQYF.

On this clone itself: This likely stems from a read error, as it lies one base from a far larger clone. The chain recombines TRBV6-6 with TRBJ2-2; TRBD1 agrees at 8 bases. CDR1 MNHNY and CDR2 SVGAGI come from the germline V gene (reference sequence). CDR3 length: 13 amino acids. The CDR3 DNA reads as TGTGCCAGCAGTCAGGGGGCCACCGTGGAGCTGTTTTTT. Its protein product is CASSQGATVELFF.

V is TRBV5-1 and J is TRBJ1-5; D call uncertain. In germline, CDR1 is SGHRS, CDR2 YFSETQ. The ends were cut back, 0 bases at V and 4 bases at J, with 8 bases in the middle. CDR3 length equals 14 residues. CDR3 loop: CASSLESGNQPQHF. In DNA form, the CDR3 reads TGCGCCAGCAGCTTGGAATCCGGGAATCAGCCCCAGCATTTT.

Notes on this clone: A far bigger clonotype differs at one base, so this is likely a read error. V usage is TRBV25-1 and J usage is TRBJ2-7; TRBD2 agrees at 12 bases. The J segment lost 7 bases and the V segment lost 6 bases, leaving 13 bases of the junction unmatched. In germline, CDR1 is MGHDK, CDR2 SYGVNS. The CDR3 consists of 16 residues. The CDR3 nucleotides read TGTGCCAGCAGATTAGTGACTAGCGGGAGTCGAGGTGAGCAGTACTTC. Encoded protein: CASRLVTSGSRGEQYF.

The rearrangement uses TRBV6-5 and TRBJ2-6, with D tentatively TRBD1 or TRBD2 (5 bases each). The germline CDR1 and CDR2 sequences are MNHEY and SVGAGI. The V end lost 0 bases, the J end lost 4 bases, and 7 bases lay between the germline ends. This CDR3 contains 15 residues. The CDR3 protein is CASSYSGDGANVLTF. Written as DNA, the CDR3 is TGTGCCAGCAGTTACTCAGGGGACGGGGCCAACGTCCTGACTTTC.

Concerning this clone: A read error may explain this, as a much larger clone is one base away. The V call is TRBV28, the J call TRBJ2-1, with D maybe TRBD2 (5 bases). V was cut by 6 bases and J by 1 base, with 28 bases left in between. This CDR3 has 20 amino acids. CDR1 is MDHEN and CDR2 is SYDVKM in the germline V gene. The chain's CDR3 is CASRPTGVPAKRRSYNEQFF. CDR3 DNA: TGTGCCAGCAGACCTACCGGAGTCCCCGCAAAAAGGAGGTCCTACAATGAGCAGTTCTTC.

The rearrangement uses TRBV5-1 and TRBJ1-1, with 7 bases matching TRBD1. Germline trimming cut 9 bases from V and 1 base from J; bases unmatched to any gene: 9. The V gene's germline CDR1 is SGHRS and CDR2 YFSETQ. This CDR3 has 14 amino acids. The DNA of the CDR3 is TGCGCCAACACCTCCGGGACAGCGAACACTGAAGCTTTCTTT. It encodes CANTSGTANTEAFF. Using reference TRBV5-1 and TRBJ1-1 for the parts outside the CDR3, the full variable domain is KAGVTQTPRYLIKTRGQQVTLSCSPISGHRSVSWYQQTPGQGLQFLFEYFSETQRNKGNFPGRFSGRQFSNSRSEMNVSTLELGDSALYLCANTSGTANTEAFFGQGTRLTVV.

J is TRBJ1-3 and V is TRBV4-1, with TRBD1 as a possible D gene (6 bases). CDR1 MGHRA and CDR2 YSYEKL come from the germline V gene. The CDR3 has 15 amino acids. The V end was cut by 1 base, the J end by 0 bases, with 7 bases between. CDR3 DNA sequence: TGCGCCAGCAGCCAAGGGGGGCGCTCTGGAAACACCATATATTTT. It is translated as CASSQGGRSGNTIYF.

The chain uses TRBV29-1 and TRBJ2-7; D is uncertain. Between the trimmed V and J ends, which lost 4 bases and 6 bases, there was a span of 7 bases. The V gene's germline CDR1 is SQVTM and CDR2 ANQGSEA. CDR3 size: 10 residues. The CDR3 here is CSVVSGEQYF. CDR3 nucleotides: TGCAGCGTTGTGTCTGGCGAGCAGTACTTC.

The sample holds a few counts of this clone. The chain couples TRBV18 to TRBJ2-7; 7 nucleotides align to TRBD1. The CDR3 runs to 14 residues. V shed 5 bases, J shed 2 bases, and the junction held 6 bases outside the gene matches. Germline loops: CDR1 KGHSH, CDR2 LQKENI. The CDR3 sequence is CASSTSTGTYEQYF. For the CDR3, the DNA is TGTGCCAGCTCAACCTCGACAGGGACCTACGAGCAGTACTTC.